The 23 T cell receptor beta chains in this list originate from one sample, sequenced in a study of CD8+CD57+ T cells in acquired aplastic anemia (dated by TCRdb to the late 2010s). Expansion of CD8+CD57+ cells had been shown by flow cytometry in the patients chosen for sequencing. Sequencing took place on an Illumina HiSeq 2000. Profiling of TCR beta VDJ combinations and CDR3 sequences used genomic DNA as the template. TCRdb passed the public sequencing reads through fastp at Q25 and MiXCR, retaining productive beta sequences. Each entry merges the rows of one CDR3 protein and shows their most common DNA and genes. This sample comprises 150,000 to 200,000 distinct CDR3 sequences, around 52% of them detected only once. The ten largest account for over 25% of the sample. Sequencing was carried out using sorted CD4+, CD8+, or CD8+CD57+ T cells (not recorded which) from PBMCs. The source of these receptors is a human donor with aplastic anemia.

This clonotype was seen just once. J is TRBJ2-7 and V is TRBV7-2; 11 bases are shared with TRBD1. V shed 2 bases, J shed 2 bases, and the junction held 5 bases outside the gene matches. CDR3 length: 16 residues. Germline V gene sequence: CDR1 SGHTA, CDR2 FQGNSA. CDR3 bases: TGTGCCAGCAGCTTATCGGGACAGGGGGTAACCTACGAGCAGTACTTC. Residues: CASSLSGQGVTYEQYF.

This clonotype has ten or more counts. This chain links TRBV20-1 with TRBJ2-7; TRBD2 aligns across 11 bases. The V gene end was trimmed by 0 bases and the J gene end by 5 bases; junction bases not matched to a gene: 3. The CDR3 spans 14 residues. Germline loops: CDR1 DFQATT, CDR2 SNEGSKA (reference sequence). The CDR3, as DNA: TGCAGTGCTAGAGATAGCGGGAGGGCCGACGAGCAGTACTTC. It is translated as CSARDSGRADEQYF.

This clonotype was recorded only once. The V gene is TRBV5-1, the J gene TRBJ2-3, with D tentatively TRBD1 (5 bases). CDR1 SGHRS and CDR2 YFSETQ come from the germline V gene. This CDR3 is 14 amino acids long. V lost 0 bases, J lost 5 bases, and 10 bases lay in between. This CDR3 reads CASSLEGLVDTQYF. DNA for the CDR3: TGCGCCAGCAGCTTGGAGGGGTTGGTAGATACGCAGTATTTT.

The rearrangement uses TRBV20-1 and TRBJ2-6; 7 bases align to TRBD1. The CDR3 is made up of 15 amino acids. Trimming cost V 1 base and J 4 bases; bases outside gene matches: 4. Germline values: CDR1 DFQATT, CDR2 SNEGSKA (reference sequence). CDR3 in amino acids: CSARVQGEGANVLTF. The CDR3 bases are TGCAGTGCTAGAGTTCAGGGGGAGGGGGCCAACGTCCTGACTTTC.

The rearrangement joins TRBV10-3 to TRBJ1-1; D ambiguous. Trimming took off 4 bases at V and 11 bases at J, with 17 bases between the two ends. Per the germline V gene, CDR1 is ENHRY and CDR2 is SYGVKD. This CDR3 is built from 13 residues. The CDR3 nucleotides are TGTGCCATCAGTGGGGCAGGTACACGCGATGCTTTCTTT. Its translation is CAISGAGTRDAFF.

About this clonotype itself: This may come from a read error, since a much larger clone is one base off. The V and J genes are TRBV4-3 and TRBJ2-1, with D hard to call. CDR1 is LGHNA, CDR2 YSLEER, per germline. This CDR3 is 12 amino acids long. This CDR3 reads CAAGWAYNEQSF. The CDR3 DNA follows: TGCGCCGCCGGTTGGGCCTACAATGAGCAGTCCTTC.

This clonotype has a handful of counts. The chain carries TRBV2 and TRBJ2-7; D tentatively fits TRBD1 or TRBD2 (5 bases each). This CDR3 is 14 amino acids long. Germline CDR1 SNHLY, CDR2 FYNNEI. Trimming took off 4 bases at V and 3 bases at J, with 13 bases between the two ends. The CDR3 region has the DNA TGTGCCAGCAGTGTTGGGGACGGGGACTACGAGCAGTACTTC. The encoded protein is CASSVGDGDYEQYF. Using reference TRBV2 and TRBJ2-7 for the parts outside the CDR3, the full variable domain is EPEVTQTPSHQVTQMGQEVILRCVPISNHLYFYWYRQILGQKVEFLVSFYNNEISEKSEIFDDQFSVERPDGSNFTLKIRSTKLEDSAMYFCASSVGDGDYEQYFGPGTRLTVT.

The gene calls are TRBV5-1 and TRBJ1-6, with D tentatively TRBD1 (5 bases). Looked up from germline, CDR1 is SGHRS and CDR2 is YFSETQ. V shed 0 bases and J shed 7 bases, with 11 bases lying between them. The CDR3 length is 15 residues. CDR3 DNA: TGCGCCAGCAGCTTGGAAGGGGAGATGAATTCACCCCTCCACTTT. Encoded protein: CASSLEGEMNSPLHF. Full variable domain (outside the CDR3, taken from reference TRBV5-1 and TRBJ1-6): KAGVTQTPRYLIKTRGQQVTLSCSPISGHRSVSWYQQTPGQGLQFLFEYFSETQRNKGNFPGRFSGRQFSNSRSEMNVSTLELGDSALYLCASSLEGEMNSPLHFGNGTRLTVT.

The CDR3 here is CSAIGLAVQETQYF. CDR3 DNA: TGCAGTGCTATTGGCCTAGCGGTGCAAGAGACCCAGTACTTC. This rearrangement joins TRBV20-1 to TRBJ2-5; 7 bases are a match to TRBD2. This CDR3 is built from 14 residues. Germline V gene lookup returns CDR1 DFQATT and CDR2 SNEGSKA (reference sequence). V shed 4 bases, J shed 2 bases, and the junction held 7 bases outside the gene matches.

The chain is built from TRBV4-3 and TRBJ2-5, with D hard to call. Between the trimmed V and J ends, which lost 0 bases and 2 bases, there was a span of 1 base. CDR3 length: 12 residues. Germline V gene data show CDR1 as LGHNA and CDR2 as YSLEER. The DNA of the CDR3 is TGCGCCAGCAGCCAAGATCAAGAGACCCAGTACTTC. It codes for CASSQDQETQYF.

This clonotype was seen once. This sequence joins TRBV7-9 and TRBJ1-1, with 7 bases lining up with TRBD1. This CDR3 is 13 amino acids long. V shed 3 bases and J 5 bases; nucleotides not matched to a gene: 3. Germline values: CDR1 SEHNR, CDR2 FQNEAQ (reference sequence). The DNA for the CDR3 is TGTGCCAGCAGCTTCATACAGGGGACTGAAGCTTTCTTT. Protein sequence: CASSFIQGTEAFF.

The CDR3 spells CASSQDTGTGELFF. The CDR3, as DNA: TGCGCCAGCAGCCAAGATACAGGGACCGGGGAGCTGTTTTTT. V and J are TRBV4-3 and TRBJ2-2, with a possible D match to TRBD1 (6 bases). The CDR3 has 14 amino acids. Germline CDR1 LGHNA, CDR2 YSLEER. Trimming took off 0 bases at V and 5 bases at J, with 7 bases between the two ends.

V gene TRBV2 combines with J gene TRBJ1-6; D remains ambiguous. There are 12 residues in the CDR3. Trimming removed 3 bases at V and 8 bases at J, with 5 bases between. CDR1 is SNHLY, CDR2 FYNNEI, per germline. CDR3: CASSDYDSPLHF. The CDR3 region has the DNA TGTGCCAGCAGTGATTACGATTCACCCCTCCACTTT.

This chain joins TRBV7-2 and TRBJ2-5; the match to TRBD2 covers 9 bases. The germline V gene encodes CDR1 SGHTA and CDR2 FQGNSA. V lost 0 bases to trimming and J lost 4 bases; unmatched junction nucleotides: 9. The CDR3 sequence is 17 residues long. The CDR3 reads CASSLAVRLAGRETQYF. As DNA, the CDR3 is TGTGCCAGCAGCTTAGCCGTTCGGCTAGCGGGGAGAGAGACCCAGTACTTC.

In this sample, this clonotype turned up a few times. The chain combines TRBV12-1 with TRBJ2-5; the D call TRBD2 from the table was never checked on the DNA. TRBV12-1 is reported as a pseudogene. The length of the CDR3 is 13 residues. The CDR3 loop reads CARTQEGPETQYF. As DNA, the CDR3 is TGTGCCAGGACCCAAGAGGGTCCGGAGACCCAGTACTTC.

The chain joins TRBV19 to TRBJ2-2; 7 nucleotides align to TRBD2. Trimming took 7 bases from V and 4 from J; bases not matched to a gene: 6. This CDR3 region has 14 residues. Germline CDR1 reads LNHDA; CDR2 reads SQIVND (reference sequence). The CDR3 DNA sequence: TGTGCCAGTAACAGCGGGATTAGCACCGGGGAGCTGTTTTTT. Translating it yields CASNSGISTGELFF.

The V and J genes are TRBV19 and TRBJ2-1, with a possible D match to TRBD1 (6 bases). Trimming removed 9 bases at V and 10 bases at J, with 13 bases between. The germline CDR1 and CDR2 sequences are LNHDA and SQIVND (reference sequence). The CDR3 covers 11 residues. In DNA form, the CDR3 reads TGTGCCAGCACCTTTACAGGGGAGCAGTTCTTC. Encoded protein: CASTFTGEQFF.

CDR3: CATGQGHEKLFF. The CDR3 DNA reads TGTGCCACGGGACAGGGCCATGAAAAACTGTTTTTT. The chain carries TRBV2 and TRBJ1-4; 9 nucleotides agree with TRBD1. From germline, CDR1 is SNHLY and CDR2 FYNNEI. The trim removed 10 bases at V and 6 bases at J, leaving 3 bases unmatched. The CDR3 sequence is 12 residues long.

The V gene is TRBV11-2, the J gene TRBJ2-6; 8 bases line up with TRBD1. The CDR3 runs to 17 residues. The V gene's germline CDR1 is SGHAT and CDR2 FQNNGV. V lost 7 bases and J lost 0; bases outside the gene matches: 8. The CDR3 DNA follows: TGTGCCAGCATCCCAGGGACAGGTGTCTCTGGGGCCAACGTCCTGACTTTC. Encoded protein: CASIPGTGVSGANVLTF.

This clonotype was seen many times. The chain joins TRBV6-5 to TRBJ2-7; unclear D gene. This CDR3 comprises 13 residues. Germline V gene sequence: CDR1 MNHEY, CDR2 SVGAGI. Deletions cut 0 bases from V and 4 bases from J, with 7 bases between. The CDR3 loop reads CASSYSQSYEQYF. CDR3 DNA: TGTGCCAGCAGTTACTCGCAGAGTTACGAGCAGTACTTC.

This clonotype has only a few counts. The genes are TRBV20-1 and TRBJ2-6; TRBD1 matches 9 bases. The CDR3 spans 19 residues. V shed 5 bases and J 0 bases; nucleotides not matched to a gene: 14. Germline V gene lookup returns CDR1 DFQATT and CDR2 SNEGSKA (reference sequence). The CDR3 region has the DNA TGCAGTGCTGATTTTGCGTCAGGGACAGGGCTCTCTGGGGCCAACGTCCTGACTTTC. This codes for CSADFASGTGLSGANVLTF.

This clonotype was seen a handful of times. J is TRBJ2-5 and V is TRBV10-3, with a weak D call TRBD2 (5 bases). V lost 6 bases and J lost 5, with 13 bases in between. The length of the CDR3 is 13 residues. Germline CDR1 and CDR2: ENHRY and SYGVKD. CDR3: CAISEGGWETQYF. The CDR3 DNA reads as TGTGCCATCAGCGAGGGCGGGTGGGAGACCCAGTACTTC.

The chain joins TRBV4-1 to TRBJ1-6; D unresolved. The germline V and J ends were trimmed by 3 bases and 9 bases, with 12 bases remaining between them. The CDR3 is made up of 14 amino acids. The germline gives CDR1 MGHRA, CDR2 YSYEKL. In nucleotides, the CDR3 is TGCGCCAGCAGCCAGGCCTTGTGGAGTTCACCCCTCCACTTT. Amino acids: CASSQALWSSPLHF.